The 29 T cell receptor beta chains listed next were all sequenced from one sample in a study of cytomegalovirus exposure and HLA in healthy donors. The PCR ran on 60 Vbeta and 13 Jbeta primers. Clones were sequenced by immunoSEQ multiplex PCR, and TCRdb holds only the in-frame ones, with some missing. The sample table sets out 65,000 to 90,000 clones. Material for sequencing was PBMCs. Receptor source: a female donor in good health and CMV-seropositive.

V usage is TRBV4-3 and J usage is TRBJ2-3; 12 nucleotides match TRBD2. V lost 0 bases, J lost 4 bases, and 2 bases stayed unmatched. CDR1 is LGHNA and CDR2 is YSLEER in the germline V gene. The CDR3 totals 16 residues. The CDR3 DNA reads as TGCGCCAGCAGCCAAGATCTAGCGGGAGGGCCAGATACGCAGTATTTT. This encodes CASSQDLAGGPDTQYF.

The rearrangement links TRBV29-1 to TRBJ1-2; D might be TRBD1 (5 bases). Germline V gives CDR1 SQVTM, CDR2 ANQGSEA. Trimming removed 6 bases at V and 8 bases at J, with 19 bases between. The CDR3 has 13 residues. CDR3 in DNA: TGCAGCGTCACTGCTGGGCAGGGCGGAGGCTACACCTTC. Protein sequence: CSVTAGQGGGYTF.

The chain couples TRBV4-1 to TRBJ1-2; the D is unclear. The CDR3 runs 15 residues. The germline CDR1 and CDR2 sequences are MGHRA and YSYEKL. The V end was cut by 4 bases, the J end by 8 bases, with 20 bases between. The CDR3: CASSPPHGPPGGYTF. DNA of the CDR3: TGCGCCAGCAGCCCACCCCATGGGCCCCCGGGGGGCTACACCTTC.

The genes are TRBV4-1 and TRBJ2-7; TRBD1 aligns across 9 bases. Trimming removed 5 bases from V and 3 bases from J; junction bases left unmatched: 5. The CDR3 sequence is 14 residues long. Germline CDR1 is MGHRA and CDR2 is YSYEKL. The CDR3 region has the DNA TGCGCCAGCAGCAGCCGGGACAGGGACTACGAGCAGTACTTC. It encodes CASSSRDRDYEQYF.

CDR3 amino acids: CASGGYEQYF. In nucleotides, the CDR3 is TGTGCCAGCGGAGGTTACGAGCAGTACTTC. V and J are TRBV2 and TRBJ2-7; D is perhaps TRBD2 (5 bases). The CDR3 has 10 residues. V was trimmed by 8 bases and J by 4 bases, leaving 6 bases between them. Germline-derived CDR1 and CDR2 are SNHLY and FYNNEI.

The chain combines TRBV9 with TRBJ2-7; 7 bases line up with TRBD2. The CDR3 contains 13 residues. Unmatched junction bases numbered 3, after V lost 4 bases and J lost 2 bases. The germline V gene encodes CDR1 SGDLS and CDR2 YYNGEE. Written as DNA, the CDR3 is TGTGCCAGCAGCCAAGGACTAGCCTACGAGCAGTACTTC. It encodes CASSQGLAYEQYF.

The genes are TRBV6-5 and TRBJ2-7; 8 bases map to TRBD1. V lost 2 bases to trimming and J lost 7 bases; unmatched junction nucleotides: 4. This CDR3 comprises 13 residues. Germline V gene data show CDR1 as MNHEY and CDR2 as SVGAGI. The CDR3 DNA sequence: TGTGCCAGCAGTTACGGCAGGGGGCGGGAGCAGTACTTC. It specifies CASSYGRGREQYF.

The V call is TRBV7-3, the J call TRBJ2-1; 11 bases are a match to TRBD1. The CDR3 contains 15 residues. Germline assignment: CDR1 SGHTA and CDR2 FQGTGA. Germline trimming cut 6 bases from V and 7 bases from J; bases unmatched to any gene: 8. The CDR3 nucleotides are TGTGCCAGCAGACCCGGGACAGGGGGACGAAATGAGCAGTTCTTC. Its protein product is CASRPGTGGRNEQFF. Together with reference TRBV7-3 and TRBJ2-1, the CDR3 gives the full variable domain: GAGVSQTPSNKVTEKGKYVELRCDPISGHTALYWYRQSLGQGPEFLIYFQGTGAADDSGLPNDRFFAVRPEGSVSTLKIQRTERGDSAVYLCASRPGTGGRNEQFFGPGTRLTVL.

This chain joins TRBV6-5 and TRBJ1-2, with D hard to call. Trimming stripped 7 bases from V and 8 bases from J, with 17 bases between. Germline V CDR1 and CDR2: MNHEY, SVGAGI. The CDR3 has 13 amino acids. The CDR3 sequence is CASNRGLGAGYTF. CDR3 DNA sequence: TGTGCCAGCAACCGGGGTCTGGGTGCGGGCTACACCTTC.

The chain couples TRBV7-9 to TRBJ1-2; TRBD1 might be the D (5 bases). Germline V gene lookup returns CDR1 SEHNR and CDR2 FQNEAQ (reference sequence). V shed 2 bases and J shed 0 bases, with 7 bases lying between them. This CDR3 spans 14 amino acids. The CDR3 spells CASSLTGANYGYTF. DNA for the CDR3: TGTGCCAGCAGCTTAACAGGCGCTAACTATGGCTACACCTTC.

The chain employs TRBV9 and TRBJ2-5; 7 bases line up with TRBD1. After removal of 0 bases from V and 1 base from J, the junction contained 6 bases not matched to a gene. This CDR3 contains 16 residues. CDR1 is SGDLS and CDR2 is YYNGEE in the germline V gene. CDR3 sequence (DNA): TGTGCCAGCAGCGTAGCTCCGGGACAGACCCAAGAGACCCAGTACTTC. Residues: CASSVAPGQTQETQYF.

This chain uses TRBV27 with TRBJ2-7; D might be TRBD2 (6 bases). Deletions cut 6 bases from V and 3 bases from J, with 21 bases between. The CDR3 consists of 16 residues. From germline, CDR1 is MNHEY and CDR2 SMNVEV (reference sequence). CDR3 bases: TGTGCCAGCAGCCGAAGCGGGCTTACCTATTACTACGAGCAGTACTTC. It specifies CASSRSGLTYYYEQYF.

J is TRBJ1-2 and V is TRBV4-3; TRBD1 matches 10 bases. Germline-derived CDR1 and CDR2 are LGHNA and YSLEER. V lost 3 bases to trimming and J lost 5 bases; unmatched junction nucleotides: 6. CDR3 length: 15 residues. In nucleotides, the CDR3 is TGCGCCAGCAGCCAGGACGGACAGGGGGTTTATGGCTACACCTTC. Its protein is CASSQDGQGVYGYTF.

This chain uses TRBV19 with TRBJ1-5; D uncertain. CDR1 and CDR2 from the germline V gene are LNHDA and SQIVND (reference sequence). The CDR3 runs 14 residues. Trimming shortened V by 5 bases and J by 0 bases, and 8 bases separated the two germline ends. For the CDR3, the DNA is TGTGCCAGTAGTCCCCCGTATAGCAATCAGCCCCAGCATTTT. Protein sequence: CASSPPYSNQPQHF.

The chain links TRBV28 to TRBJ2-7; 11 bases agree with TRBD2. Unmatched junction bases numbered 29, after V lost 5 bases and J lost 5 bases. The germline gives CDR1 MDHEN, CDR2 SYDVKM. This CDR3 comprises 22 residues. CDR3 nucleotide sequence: TGTGCCAGCAGTCGGGGACTAGCGGCCACGTTACTGGGGGAGTTACACGGAGACGAGCAGTACTTC. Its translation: CASSRGLAATLLGELHGDEQYF.

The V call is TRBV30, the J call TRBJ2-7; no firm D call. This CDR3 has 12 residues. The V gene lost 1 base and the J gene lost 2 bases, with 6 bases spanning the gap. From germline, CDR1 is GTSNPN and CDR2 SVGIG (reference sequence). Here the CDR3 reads CAWSGGPYEQYF. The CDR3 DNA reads TGTGCCTGGAGTGGTGGCCCCTACGAGCAGTACTTC.

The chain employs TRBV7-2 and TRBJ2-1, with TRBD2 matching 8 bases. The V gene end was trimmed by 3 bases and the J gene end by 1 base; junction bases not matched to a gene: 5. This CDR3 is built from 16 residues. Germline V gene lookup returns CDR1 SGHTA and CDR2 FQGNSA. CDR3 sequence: CASSFVSGGSYNEQFF. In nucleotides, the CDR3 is TGTGCCAGCAGCTTCGTGAGCGGGGGTTCCTACAATGAGCAGTTCTTC.

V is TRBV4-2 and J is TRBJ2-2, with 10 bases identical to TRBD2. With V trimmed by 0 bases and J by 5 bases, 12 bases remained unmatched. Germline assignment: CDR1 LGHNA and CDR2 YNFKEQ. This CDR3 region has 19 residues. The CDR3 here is CASSQDWLAGDENTGELFF. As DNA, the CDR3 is TGTGCCAGCAGCCAAGATTGGCTAGCGGGGGATGAGAATACCGGGGAGCTGTTTTTT.

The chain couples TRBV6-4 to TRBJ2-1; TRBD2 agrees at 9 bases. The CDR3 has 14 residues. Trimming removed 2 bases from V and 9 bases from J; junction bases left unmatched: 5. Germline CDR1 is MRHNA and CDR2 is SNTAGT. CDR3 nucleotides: TGTGCCAGCAGTGACGGAGAAGCGGGGGGTGAGCAGTTCTTC. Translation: CASSDGEAGGEQFF.

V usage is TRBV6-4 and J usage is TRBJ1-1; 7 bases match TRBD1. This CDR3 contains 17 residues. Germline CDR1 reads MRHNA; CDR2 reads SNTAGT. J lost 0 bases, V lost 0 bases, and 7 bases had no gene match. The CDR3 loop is CASSDSSEGAMNTEAFF. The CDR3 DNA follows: TGTGCCAGCAGTGACTCGAGTGAGGGGGCTATGAACACTGAAGCTTTCTTT.

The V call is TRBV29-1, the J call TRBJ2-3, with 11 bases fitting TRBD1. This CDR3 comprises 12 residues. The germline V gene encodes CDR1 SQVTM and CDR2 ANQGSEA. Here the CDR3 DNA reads TGCACCGGACAGGGGGCTGAAGATACGCAGTATTTT. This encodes CTGQGAEDTQYF.

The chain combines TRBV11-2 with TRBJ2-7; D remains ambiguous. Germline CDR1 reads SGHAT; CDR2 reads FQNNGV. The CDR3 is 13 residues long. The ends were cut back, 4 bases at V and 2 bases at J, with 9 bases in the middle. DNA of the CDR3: TGTGCCAGCAGCTCTGGGCCCCCCTACGAGCAGTACTTC. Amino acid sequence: CASSSGPPYEQYF.

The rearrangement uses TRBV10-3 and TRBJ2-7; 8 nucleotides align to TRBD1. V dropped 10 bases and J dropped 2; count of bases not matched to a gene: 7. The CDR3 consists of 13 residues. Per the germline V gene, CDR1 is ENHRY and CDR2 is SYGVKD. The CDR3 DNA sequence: TGTGCCACTCGGACAGGGTTGGCCTACGAGCAGTACTTC. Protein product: CATRTGLAYEQYF.

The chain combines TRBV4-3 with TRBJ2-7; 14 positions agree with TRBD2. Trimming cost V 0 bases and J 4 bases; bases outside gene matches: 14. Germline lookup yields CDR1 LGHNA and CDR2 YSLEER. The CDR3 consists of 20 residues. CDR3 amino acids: CASSQDWGLAGVGGIYEQYF. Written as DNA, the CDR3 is TGCGCCAGCAGCCAAGATTGGGGACTAGCGGGAGTAGGTGGGATATACGAGCAGTACTTC.

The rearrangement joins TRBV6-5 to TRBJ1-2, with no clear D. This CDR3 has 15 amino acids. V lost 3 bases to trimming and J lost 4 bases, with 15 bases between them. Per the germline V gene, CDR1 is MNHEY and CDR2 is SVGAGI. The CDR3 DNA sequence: TGTGCCAGCAGTTATACCCTTAATGGCCTCTATGGCTACACCTTC. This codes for CASSYTLNGLYGYTF.

For the CDR3, the DNA is TGTGCCAGCAGTCAACAGACAAGCTACACCTTC. This sequence encodes CASSQQTSYTF. The rearrangement uses TRBV28 and TRBJ1-2; D ambiguous. CDR1 is MDHEN, CDR2 SYDVKM, per germline. The CDR3 totals 11 residues. V dropped 5 bases and J dropped 9 bases, with 10 bases sitting between them.

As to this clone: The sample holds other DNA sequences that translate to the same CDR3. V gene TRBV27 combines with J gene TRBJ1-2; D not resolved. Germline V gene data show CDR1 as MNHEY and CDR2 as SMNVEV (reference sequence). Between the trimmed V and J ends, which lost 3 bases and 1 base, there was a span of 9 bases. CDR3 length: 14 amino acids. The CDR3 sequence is CASSFPIYNYGYTF. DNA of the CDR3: TGTGCCAGCAGTTTCCCCATCTATAACTATGGCTACACCTTC.

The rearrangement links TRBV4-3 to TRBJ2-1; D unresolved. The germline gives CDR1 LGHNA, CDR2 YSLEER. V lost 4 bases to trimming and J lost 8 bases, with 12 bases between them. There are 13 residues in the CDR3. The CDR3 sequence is CASSREIADEQFF. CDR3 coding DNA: TGCGCCAGCAGCCGCGAAATAGCCGATGAGCAGTTCTTC.

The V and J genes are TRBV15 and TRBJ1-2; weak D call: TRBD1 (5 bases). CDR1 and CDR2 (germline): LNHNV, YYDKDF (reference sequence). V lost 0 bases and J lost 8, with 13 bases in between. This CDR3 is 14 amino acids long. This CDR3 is CATSRDNGGIGYTF. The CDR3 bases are TGTGCCACCAGCAGAGATAACGGGGGAATCGGCTACACCTTC.